The subject of this entry is one T cell receptor (beta chain). This CDR3 region has 16 residues. The data stem from a study of cytomegalovirus exposure and HLA in healthy donors. The PCR used 60 Vbeta and 13 Jbeta primers. The method was immunoSEQ multiplex PCR; TCRdb's version includes in-frame clones alone and lacks a portion of them. The sample lists approximately 200,000 clones, 82% seen once, with roughly 0.1% in the top ten. The receptor comes from a boy between 2 and 15 years old in good health and CMV-seronegative. Sequenced: PBMCs. The chain uses TRBV21-1 and TRBJ1-2; the table's D gene call, TRBD1, was not cross checked with the DNA. TRBV21-1 is recorded as a pseudogene. CDR3 protein: CASSNDGPGIVNGYTF. CDR3 DNA: TGTGCCAGCAGCAATGATGGGCCAGGGATCGTAAATGGCTACACCTTC.